The T cell receptor beta chain under discussion was sequenced for a study of blood T cell repertoires in COVID-19. Sequenced by immunoSEQ multiplex PCR; TCRdb stores in-frame clones only, minus some. The sample shows around 130,000 clones, 80% to 90% of them seen only once. The CDR3 has 15 amino acids. Trimming left V 1 base short and J 2 bases short, with 11 bases between. CDR1 and CDR2 (germline): MGHRA, YSYEKL. This sequence was found in a man between 65 and 85 years old with active or convalescent COVID-19. J is TRBJ1-2 and V is TRBV4-1; possible D gene TRBD1, 5 bases. Source material: peripheral blood. The CDR3 region is CASSQGRTQNYGYTF. The CDR3 region has the DNA TGCGCCAGCAGCCAAGGCAGGACACAAAACTATGGCTACACCTTC.